Below, 3 T cell receptor beta chains from the same sample are listed, as sequenced in a study of blood T cell repertoires in COVID-19. The assay was immunoSEQ multiplex PCR, and TCRdb's table has in-frame clones only and misses some. The table lists hundreds of thousands of clones, around 84% of them singletons. Sequencing used peripheral blood. The source of these receptors is a young man with active or convalescent COVID-19.

V usage is TRBV5-4 and J usage is TRBJ2-1; a possible D gene is TRBD1 (6 bases). The CDR3 is made up of 15 amino acids. Per germline, CDR1 SGHNT and CDR2 YYREEE (reference sequence). The V and J ends lost 6 bases and 3 bases respectively, with 16 bases between them. The CDR3 region has the DNA TGTGCCAGCACCCCCCCGCAGGGGAGCTACAATGAGCAGTTCTTC. Residues: CASTPPQGSYNEQFF. The entire variable domain, with the rest obtained from reference TRBV5-4 and TRBJ2-1, is as follows: ETGVTQSPTHLIKTRGQQVTLRCSSQSGHNTVSWYQQALGQGPQFIFQYYREEENGRGNFPPRFSGLQFPNYSSELNVNALELDDSALYLCASTPPQGSYNEQFFGPGTRLTVL.

The rearrangement joins TRBV29-1 to TRBJ1-5; tentatively, D is TRBD1 (5 bases). This CDR3 spans 13 amino acids. V was trimmed by 7 bases and J by 5 bases, leaving 15 bases between them. Germline CDR1 reads SQVTM; CDR2 reads ANQGSEA. CDR3 in DNA: TGCAGCGCCCGGAGGGGACCCGATCAGCCCCAGCATTTT. It yields the protein CSARRGPDQPQHF.

This clone has just a few counts. The same CDR3 arises from other DNA sequences in this sample as well. J is TRBJ1-6 and V is TRBV18; 8 bases agree with TRBD1. The CDR3 spans 14 residues. Losses at the gene ends were 1 base for V and 8 bases for J; bases not matched to a gene: 1. The germline V gene has CDR1 KGHSH and CDR2 LQKENI. The CDR3 nucleotides are TGTGCCAGCTCACCACTGGACAGGGATTCACCCCTCCACTTT. Encoded protein: CASSPLDRDSPLHF.